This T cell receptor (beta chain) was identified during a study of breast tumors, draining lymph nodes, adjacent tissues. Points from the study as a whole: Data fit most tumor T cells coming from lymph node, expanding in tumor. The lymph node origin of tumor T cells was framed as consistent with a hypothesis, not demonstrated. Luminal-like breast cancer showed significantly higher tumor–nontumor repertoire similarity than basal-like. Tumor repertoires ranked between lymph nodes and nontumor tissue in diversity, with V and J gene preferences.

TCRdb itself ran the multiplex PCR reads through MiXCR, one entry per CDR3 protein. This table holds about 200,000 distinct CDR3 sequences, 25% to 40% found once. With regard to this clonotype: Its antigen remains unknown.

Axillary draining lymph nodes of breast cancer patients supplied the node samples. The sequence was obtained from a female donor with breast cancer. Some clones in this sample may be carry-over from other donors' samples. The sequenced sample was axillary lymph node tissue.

The CDR3 bases are TGCGCCAGCAGCCACCCCGGGACAGGGGAGAGTTATGGCTACACCTTC. Translated, it gives CASSHPGTGESYGYTF. V gene TRBV4-1 combines with J gene TRBJ1-2; 10 positions agree with TRBD1. V was pared by 3 bases and J by 5 bases, with 9 bases of the junction left unmatched. Germline values: CDR1 MGHRA, CDR2 YSYEKL. The CDR3 loop spans 16 amino acids.